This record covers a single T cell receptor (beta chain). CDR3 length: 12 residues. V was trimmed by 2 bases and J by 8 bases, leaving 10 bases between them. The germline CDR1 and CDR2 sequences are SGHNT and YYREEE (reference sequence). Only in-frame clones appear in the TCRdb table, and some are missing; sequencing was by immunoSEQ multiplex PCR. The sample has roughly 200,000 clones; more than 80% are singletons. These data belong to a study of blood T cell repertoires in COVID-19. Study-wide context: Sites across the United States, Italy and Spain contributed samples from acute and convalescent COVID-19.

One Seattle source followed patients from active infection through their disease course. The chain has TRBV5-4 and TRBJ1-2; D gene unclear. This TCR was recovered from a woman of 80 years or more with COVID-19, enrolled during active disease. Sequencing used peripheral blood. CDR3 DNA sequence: TGTGCCAGCAGCTTCGAGGGTGGCGGCTACACCTTC. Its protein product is CASSFEGGGYTF.